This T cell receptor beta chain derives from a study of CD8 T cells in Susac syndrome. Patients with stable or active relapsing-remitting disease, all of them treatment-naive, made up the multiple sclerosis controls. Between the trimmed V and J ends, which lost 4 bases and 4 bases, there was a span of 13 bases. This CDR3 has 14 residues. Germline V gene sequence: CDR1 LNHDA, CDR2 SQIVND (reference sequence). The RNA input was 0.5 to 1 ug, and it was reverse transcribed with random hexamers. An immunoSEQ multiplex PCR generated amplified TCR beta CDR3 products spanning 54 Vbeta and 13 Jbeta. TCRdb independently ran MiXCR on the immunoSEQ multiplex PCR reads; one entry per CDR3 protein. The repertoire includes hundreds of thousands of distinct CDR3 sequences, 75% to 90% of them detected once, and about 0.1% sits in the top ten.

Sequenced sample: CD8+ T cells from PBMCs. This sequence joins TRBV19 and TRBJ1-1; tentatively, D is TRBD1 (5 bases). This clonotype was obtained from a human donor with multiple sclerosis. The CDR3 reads CASSTSVGGTEAFF. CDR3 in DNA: TGTGCCAGTAGTACGTCCGTCGGGGGCACTGAAGCTTTCTTT.